This T cell receptor beta chain was identified in a study of blood T cell repertoires in COVID-19. Study background: Specimens from acute and convalescent COVID-19 originated in the United States, Italy and Spain.

Libraries were prepared by immunoSEQ multiplex PCR; TCRdb keeps only in-frame clonotypes and omits some of them. The data contain some 80,000 clones, approximately 90% of them singletons. Germline V gene sequence: CDR1 SGHRS, CDR2 YFSETQ. This CDR3 contains 13 residues. V dropped 0 bases and J dropped 5 bases, with 7 bases sitting between them. The receptor was derived from a human donor in a cohort sampled during active COVID-19. Sequenced sample: peripheral blood. The V gene is TRBV5-1, the J gene TRBJ2-3; no firm D call. The chain's CDR3 is CASSLAFLDTQYF. CDR3 sequence (DNA): TGCGCCAGCAGCTTGGCCTTTTTAGATACGCAGTATTTT.